Below, 15 T cell receptor beta chains from the same sample are listed, as sequenced in a study of blood T cells in healthy people across ages (dated by TCRdb to 2014 to 2015). The library was made by 5' RACE. The data were produced on an Illumina HiSeq 2500. A second PCR of about 6 to 11 cycles was run with a J-beta primer mix and a sample-barcoded 5' primer. TCRdb handled the public reads itself, with Q25 trimming in fastp and clone calling in MiXCR, and kept productive beta chains. One record per CDR3 amino acid sequence lists the most common genes and DNA. A total of about 1,400,000 distinct CDR3 sequences appear in this sample, approximately 63% of them only once. The ten largest account for about 6.7% of the sample. Sequenced sample: blood. The receptors originated from a man aged 18 to 30 in good health.

The chain uses TRBV29-1 and TRBJ2-3; 9 bases are shared with TRBD2. This CDR3 has 15 residues. CDR1 SQVTM and CDR2 ANQGSEA come from the germline V gene. V was pared by 4 bases and J by 1 base, with 6 bases of the junction left unmatched. CDR3 region: CSVGPSGVGTDTQYF. The CDR3 DNA follows: TGCAGCGTTGGCCCTAGCGGGGTTGGCACAGATACGCAGTATTTT.

The chain's CDR3 is CSAYPDSLEAFF. CDR3 bases: TGCAGCGCCTACCCGGACAGCCTTGAAGCTTTCTTT. The chain couples TRBV29-1 to TRBJ1-1; TRBD1 is a possible D gene (6 bases). V gave up 7 bases and J gave up 7 bases, with 16 bases separating them. CDR1 SQVTM and CDR2 ANQGSEA come from the germline V gene. The CDR3 contains 12 residues.

The chain is built from TRBV27 and TRBJ1-2; 12 positions agree with TRBD1. Germline V gives CDR1 MNHEY, CDR2 SMNVEV (reference sequence). Germline trimming cut 0 bases from V and 7 bases from J; bases unmatched to any gene: 6. CDR3 size: 16 residues. The CDR3 sequence is CASSLSKGTGGTGYTF. CDR3 sequence (DNA): TGTGCCAGCAGTTTATCGAAGGGGACAGGGGGCACTGGCTACACCTTC.

The rearrangement links TRBV2 to TRBJ1-1; D may be TRBD1 (6 bases). Germline CDR1 SNHLY, CDR2 FYNNEI. Trimming took 3 bases from V and 1 from J, leaving 18 bases between them. CDR3 size: 17 residues. The chain's CDR3 is CASSDDGTSYPNTEAFF. The CDR3 region has the DNA TGTGCCAGCAGTGATGATGGGACAAGTTATCCGAACACTGAAGCTTTCTTT.

The rearrangement joins TRBV20-1 to TRBJ2-1; no firm D call. Near its end, the DNA agrees better with TRBJ2-7, so the J call may be wrong. CDR3 length: 13 amino acids. Germline V gene sequence: CDR1 DFQATT, CDR2 SNEGSKA (reference sequence). The CDR3 DNA sequence: TGCAGTGCTAGTATGGTACCTTACAATGAGCAGTACTTC. Protein sequence: CSASMVPYNEQYF.

V and J are TRBV7-9 and TRBJ2-1; 8 nucleotides match TRBD1. CDR3 length equals 14 residues. Germline-derived CDR1 and CDR2 are SEHNR and FQNEAQ (reference sequence). The V and J ends lost 8 bases and 8 bases, in that order; junction bases with no gene match: 11. The CDR3 coding sequence is TGTGCCAGCCTGAATGCAGGGGGCTTGGATGAGCAGTTCTTC. Translating it yields CASLNAGGLDEQFF.

The count of this clonotype is one. This rearrangement joins TRBV12-3 or TRBV12-4 to TRBJ1-2; 9 nucleotides match TRBD1. This CDR3 has 14 amino acids. J gave up 8 bases and V 5 bases, and 9 bases lay outside the gene matches. CDR3 sequence: CASSPTYRGRGYTF. CDR3 sequence (DNA): TGTGCCAGCAGTCCAACTTACAGGGGGCGCGGCTACACCTTC.

This clonotype was detected a few times. The chain employs TRBV20-1 and TRBJ1-1; a weak D match, TRBD1 (5 bases). CDR1 is DFQATT, CDR2 SNEGSKA, per germline (reference sequence). This CDR3 region has 14 residues. The V and J ends lost 0 bases and 2 bases respectively, with 10 bases between them. The CDR3: CSAREGWGNTEAFF. In DNA form, the CDR3 reads TGCAGTGCTAGAGAGGGTTGGGGCAACACTGAAGCTTTCTTT.

The J gene is TRBJ2-4, the V gene TRBV7-9, with 10 positions matching TRBD1. Matching the DNA end better, TRBJ2-7 makes the J call doubtful. The CDR3 consists of 15 residues. Germline-derived CDR1 and CDR2 are SEHNR and FQNEAQ (reference sequence). CDR3 nucleotide sequence: TGTGCCAGCAGCCCGAAGGGGGGACAGGGGTACGAGCAGTACTTC. Amino acids: CASSPKGGQGYEQYF.

The chain employs TRBV20-1 and TRBJ2-7; perhaps TRBD1 as D (5 bases). Trimming shortened V by 0 bases and J by 0 bases, and 9 bases separated the two germline ends. Germline V gene lookup returns CDR1 DFQATT and CDR2 SNEGSKA (reference sequence). The CDR3 is 14 amino acids. CDR3 nucleotide sequence: TGCAGTGCTAGAGAACAGACAGACTCCTACGAGCAGTACTTC. Protein: CSAREQTDSYEQYF.

V usage is TRBV9 and J usage is TRBJ1-2, with D possibly matching TRBD1 (6 bases). The germline CDR1 and CDR2 sequences are SGDLS and YYNGEE. The CDR3 is made up of 15 amino acids. V lost 3 bases, J lost 2 bases, and 14 bases lay in between. CDR3: CASSGFRDTNYGYTF. Here the CDR3 DNA reads TGTGCCAGCAGCGGCTTCCGGGACACCAACTATGGCTACACCTTC.

The chain joins TRBV5-1 to TRBJ2-1; 7 bases match TRBD2. Germline-derived CDR1 and CDR2 are SGHRS and YFSETQ. The CDR3 has 15 amino acids. The junction had 4 bases not matched to a gene; V was cut back by 2 bases and J by 2 bases. The CDR3 here is CASSLSGTAYNEQFF. CDR3 nucleotide sequence: TGCGCCAGCAGCTTAAGCGGGACCGCCTACAATGAGCAGTTCTTC.

This clonotype has only a few counts. The CDR3 sequence is CASSYSMAGGFYEQYF. The CDR3 nucleotides are TGTGCCAGCAGTTACTCGATGGCAGGGGGTTTTTACGAGCAGTACTTC. The chain joins TRBV6-2 or TRBV6-3 to TRBJ2-7; TRBD1 matches 7 bases. Per germline, CDR1 MNHEY and CDR2 SVGEGT. The CDR3 length is 16 residues. V gave up 0 bases and J gave up 4 bases; unmatched junction bases: 9.

V is TRBV18 and J is TRBJ2-7, with D possibly matching TRBD2 (6 bases). Trimming removed 4 bases at V and 6 bases at J, with 13 bases between. This CDR3 comprises 13 residues. Germline V gives CDR1 KGHSH, CDR2 LQKENI. CDR3 in amino acids: CASSRKEGSEQYF. The CDR3 DNA is TGTGCCAGCTCACGTAAGGAGGGCAGCGAGCAGTACTTC.

The gene calls are TRBV20-1 and TRBJ2-4; 8 bases are a match to TRBD1. Judging by the DNA end, TRBJ2-5 fits better; the J call may be wrong. Germline V gene lookup returns CDR1 DFQATT and CDR2 SNEGSKA (reference sequence). The CDR3 totals 13 residues. The CDR3 reads CSAQGTGGETQYF. For the CDR3, the DNA is TGCAGTGCTCAGGGCACAGGGGGTGAGACCCAGTACTTC.